One sample yielded the 21 T cell receptor beta chains listed below, sequenced in a study of cytomegalovirus exposure and HLA in healthy donors. 13 Jbeta primers and 60 Vbeta primers were used for the PCR. Here immunoSEQ multiplex PCR was the method, and the copy in TCRdb shows in-frame clones only, minus some. Its table records about 42,000 clones. Sample: PBMCs. These TCRs come from a man aged 30-40 years in good health and CMV-seronegative.

The chain combines TRBV6-1 with TRBJ2-7; 8 positions match TRBD1. This CDR3 has 14 amino acids. Germline V lookup: CDR1 MNHNS, CDR2 SASEGT. Trimming took 3 bases from V and 3 from J; bases not matched to a gene: 4. CDR3 sequence reads: CASSEDRALYEQYF. The CDR3 DNA is TGTGCCAGCAGTGAGGACAGGGCTCTCTACGAGCAGTACTTC.

The gene calls are TRBV28 and TRBJ1-2; D call uncertain. Trimming took off 3 bases at V and 0 bases at J, with 8 bases between the two ends. The CDR3 is 14 residues long. The V gene's germline CDR1 is MDHEN and CDR2 SYDVKM. CDR3 in amino acids: CASSLALANYGYTF. The DNA of the CDR3 is TGTGCCAGCAGTTTGGCCCTTGCTAACTATGGCTACACCTTC.

This chain uses TRBV13 with TRBJ1-1, with 10 nucleotides matching TRBD1. Germline-derived CDR1 and CDR2 are PRHDT and FYEKMQ (reference sequence). The V gene end was trimmed by 6 bases and the J gene end by 8 bases; junction bases not matched to a gene: 9. There are 14 residues in the CDR3. CDR3 region: CASRFRDRGTEAFF. The CDR3 DNA sequence: TGTGCCAGCAGGTTCCGGGACAGGGGAACAGAAGCTTTCTTT.

The J gene is TRBJ2-2, the V gene TRBV5-6; D may be TRBD2 (6 bases). This CDR3 comprises 16 residues. Germline V gene sequence: CDR1 SGHDT, CDR2 YYEEEE. V was trimmed by 2 bases and J by 2 bases, leaving 13 bases between them. As DNA, the CDR3 is TGTGCCAGCAGCTTATACTACGGGAGTAACACCGGGGAGCTGTTTTTT. The encoded protein is CASSLYYGSNTGELFF.

The chain recombines TRBV19 with TRBJ1-1, with 7 nucleotides matching TRBD1. V shed 5 bases and J 3 bases; nucleotides not matched to a gene: 3. The CDR3 runs to 13 residues. CDR1 LNHDA and CDR2 SQIVND come from the germline V gene (reference sequence). CDR3 protein: CASSPRGDTEAFF. The DNA of the CDR3 is TGTGCCAGTAGTCCCAGGGGGGACACTGAAGCTTTCTTT.

The gene calls are TRBV18 and TRBJ1-2, with 8 bases matching TRBD1. J lost 6 bases, V lost 1 base, and 1 base had no gene match. The CDR3 has 13 amino acids. In germline, CDR1 is KGHSH, CDR2 LQKENI. DNA of the CDR3: TGTGCCAGCTCACCACAACAGGGGGATGGCTACACCTTC. It encodes CASSPQQGDGYTF.

This rearrangement joins TRBV27 to TRBJ2-3; D is perhaps TRBD2 (5 bases). Deletions cut 2 bases from V and 11 bases from J, with 17 bases between. The CDR3 sequence is 14 residues long. Germline lookup yields CDR1 MNHEY and CDR2 SMNVEV (reference sequence). For the CDR3, the DNA is TGTGCCAGCAGTTTAACCCCCGCGACCGGAGGGCAGTATTTT. It is translated as CASSLTPATGGQYF.

A note on this clone: An end of the junction does not agree with germline; a read error may underlie this. The V and J genes are TRBV6-5 and TRBJ1-1; TRBD1 is a possible D gene (6 bases). CDR1 and CDR2 (germline): MNHEY, SVGAGI. CDR3 length: 15 residues. The CDR3 here is CASSYTQLGDTEDFF. The CDR3 nucleotides are TGTGCCAGCAGTTACACACAGCTGGGGGACACTGAAGATTTCTTT.

The rearrangement uses TRBV5-1 and TRBJ1-1; 12 positions match TRBD1. V was pared by 7 bases and J by 5 bases, with 6 bases of the junction left unmatched. Germline V gene lookup returns CDR1 SGHRS and CDR2 YFSETQ. CDR3 size: 14 residues. The CDR3 DNA follows: TGCGCCAGCGGCCGGGACAGGGGGCAAACTGAAGCTTTCTTT. Its translation is CASGRDRGQTEAFF.

V is TRBV7-2 and J is TRBJ1-6, with D perhaps TRBD1 (5 bases). V shed 1 base and J shed 7 bases, with 11 bases lying between them. Germline V gene data show CDR1 as SGHTA and CDR2 as FQGNSA. The CDR3 sequence is 15 residues long. CDR3 in DNA: TGTGCCAGCAGCTTAGGGACACCTACGAATTCACCCCTCCACTTT. This gives the protein CASSLGTPTNSPLHF. Full variable domain (missing parts from reference TRBV7-2 and TRBJ1-6): GAGVSQSPSNKVTEKGKDVELRCDPISGHTALYWYRQSLGQGLEFLIYFQGNSAPDKSGLPSDRFSAERTGGSVSTLTIQRTQQEDSAVYLCASSLGTPTNSPLHFGNGTRLTVT.

The chain couples TRBV2 to TRBJ2-5, with TRBD2 matching over 7 bases. Germline lookup yields CDR1 SNHLY and CDR2 FYNNEI. This CDR3 has 15 residues. The trim removed 6 bases at V and 1 base at J, leaving 8 bases unmatched. The CDR3 region has the DNA TGTGCCAGCAGAGACGCGACTAGCCCCCAAGAGACCCAGTACTTC. This encodes CASRDATSPQETQYF.

The CDR3 DNA reads as TGCGCCAGCAGCCAAGATAGAAGCGGGGGAAGCAATGAGCAGTTCTTC. It specifies CASSQDRSGGSNEQFF. The J gene is TRBJ2-1, the V gene TRBV4-3, with 8 bases identical to TRBD2. The V gene end was trimmed by 0 bases and the J gene end by 6 bases; junction bases not matched to a gene: 7. The CDR3 has 16 amino acids. CDR1 LGHNA and CDR2 YSLEER come from the germline V gene.

The rearrangement uses TRBV6-5 and TRBJ1-5, with 9 bases that match TRBD1. The V and J ends lost 6 bases and 0 bases, in that order; junction bases with no gene match: 6. The germline V gene encodes CDR1 MNHEY and CDR2 SVGAGI. The CDR3 runs to 16 residues. In nucleotides, the CDR3 is TGTGCCAGCAGATACCGGACAGGGGATAGCAATCAGCCCCAGCATTTT. Its translation: CASRYRTGDSNQPQHF.

The chain carries TRBV7-2 and TRBJ2-7; 9 nucleotides match TRBD2. The V gene's germline CDR1 is SGHTA and CDR2 FQGNSA. V shed 5 bases, J shed 4 bases, and the junction held 6 bases outside the gene matches. The CDR3 sequence is 14 residues long. The CDR3 loop is CASSPGTSTYEQYF. The DNA for the CDR3 is TGTGCCAGCAGCCCCGGGACTAGCACGTACGAGCAGTACTTC.

V usage is TRBV23-1 and J usage is TRBJ2-7; D is possibly TRBD1 (7 bases). TRBV23-1 is sorted into the ORF group, with uncertain function. Trimming pared 4 bases from V and 4 bases from J, leaving 17 bases between. The CDR3 length is 15 residues. The DNA of the CDR3 is TGCGCCAGCAGTCCTCGGAGGGACAGATTTTACGAGCAGTACTTC. As protein: CASSPRRDRFYEQYF.

The chain recombines TRBV4-1 with TRBJ1-1; TRBD1 might be the D (5 bases). Germline V gene lookup returns CDR1 MGHRA and CDR2 YSYEKL. CDR3 length: 15 residues. V was shortened by 1 base and J by 1 base, with 10 bases between the two germline ends. The DNA for the CDR3 is TGCGCCAGCAGCCAAGGCGAAGGGGAGAACACTGAAGCTTTCTTT. Translated, it gives CASSQGEGENTEAFF.

This rearrangement joins TRBV7-2 to TRBJ1-2, with 7 bases lining up with TRBD1. V gave up 5 bases and J gave up 7 bases; unmatched junction bases: 13. The CDR3 totals 15 residues. Germline CDR1 SGHTA, CDR2 FQGNSA. In DNA form, the CDR3 reads TGTGCCAGCAGCCTCTGGACAGGTCGGTCTCGTGGCTACACCTTC. As protein: CASSLWTGRSRGYTF.

This chain links TRBV30 with TRBJ2-7; 10 positions agree with TRBD1. CDR1 and CDR2 from the germline V gene are GTSNPN and SVGIG (reference sequence). Trimming at V came to 5 bases and at J to 7 bases, leaving 8 bases not matched to a gene. The CDR3 runs 13 residues. The DNA for the CDR3 is TGTGCCTGGGTCCGGGACAGGGGTACGGAGCAGTACTTC. Amino acid sequence: CAWVRDRGTEQYF. Filled out from reference TRBV30 and TRBJ2-7, the complete variable domain reads SQTIHQWPATLVQPVGSPLSLECTVEGTSNPNLYWYRQAAGRGLQLLFYSVGIGQISSEVPQNLSASRPQDRQFILSSKKLLLSDSGFYLCAWVRDRGTEQYFGPGTRLTVT.

The V gene is TRBV19, the J gene TRBJ2-2; 8 bases are shared with TRBD1. Germline V lookup: CDR1 LNHDA, CDR2 SQIVND (reference sequence). This CDR3 has 15 amino acids. Losses at the gene ends were 5 bases for V and 2 bases for J; bases not matched to a gene: 4. The CDR3 nucleotides read TGTGCCAGTAGTGTCGGGACAGGTAACACCGGGGAGCTGTTTTTT. This sequence encodes CASSVGTGNTGELFF.

The genes are TRBV2 and TRBJ2-7, with D perhaps matching TRBD2 (6 bases). V lost 7 bases and J lost 12, with 19 bases in between. CDR1 and CDR2 from the germline V gene are SNHLY and FYNNEI. This CDR3 is built from 12 residues. CDR3 nucleotides: TGTGCCAGCAAGAGTAATGGGGGGACCACGTACTTC. Translated, it gives CASKSNGGTTYF.

V gene TRBV27 combines with J gene TRBJ1-5; perhaps TRBD1 as D (6 bases). This CDR3 has 16 residues. CDR1 is MNHEY and CDR2 is SMNVEV in the germline V gene (reference sequence). The germline V and J ends were trimmed by 5 bases and 3 bases, with 17 bases remaining between them. In DNA, the CDR3 is TGTGCCAGCAGTCCCCAGGGGTCCCACTTCAATCAGCCCCAGCATTTT. This sequence encodes CASSPQGSHFNQPQHF.